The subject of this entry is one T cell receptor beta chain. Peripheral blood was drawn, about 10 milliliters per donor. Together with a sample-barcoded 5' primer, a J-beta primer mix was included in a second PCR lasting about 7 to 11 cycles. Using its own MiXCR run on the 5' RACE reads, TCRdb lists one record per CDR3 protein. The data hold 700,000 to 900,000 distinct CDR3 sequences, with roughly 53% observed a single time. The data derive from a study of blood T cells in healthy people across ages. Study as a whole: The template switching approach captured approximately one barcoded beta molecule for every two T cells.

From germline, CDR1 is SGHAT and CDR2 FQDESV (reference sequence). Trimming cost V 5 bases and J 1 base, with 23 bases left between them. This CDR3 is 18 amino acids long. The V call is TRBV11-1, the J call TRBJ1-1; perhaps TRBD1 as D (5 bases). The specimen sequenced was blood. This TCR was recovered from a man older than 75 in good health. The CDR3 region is CASSPTKRLQGRNTEAFF. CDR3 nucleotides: TGTGCCAGCAGCCCCACTAAGCGATTGCAGGGACGGAACACTGAAGCTTTCTTT.